The 9 T cell receptor beta chains in this list originate from one sample, sequenced in a study of T cell repertoires and HLA-DP antigens. Their antigen targets remain unknown. Assay used: immunoSEQ multiplex PCR; TCRdb lists only in-frame clones, some missing. This table holds about 120,000 clones, about 92% found once. Sequenced sample: CD4+ T cells from PBMCs. Source of these receptors: a woman under 30 in good health and CMV-seronegative.

In nucleotides, the CDR3 is TGTGCCAGCACCCACAGGGGGGGCAATCAGCCCCAGCATTTT. Translating gives CASTHRGGNQPQHF. The J gene is TRBJ1-5, the V gene TRBV6-5; 8 bases are shared with TRBD1. With 7 bases clipped from V and 2 bases from J, the junction kept 4 bases outside the gene matches. Germline values: CDR1 MNHEY, CDR2 SVGAGI. This CDR3 comprises 14 residues.

The CDR3 loop reads CASSFGLGGYTF. The CDR3 coding sequence is TGTGCCAGCAGCTTTGGTTTGGGTGGCTACACCTTC. This chain uses TRBV7-2 with TRBJ1-2; D unclear. The CDR3 loop spans 12 amino acids. The V end was cut by 3 bases, the J end by 7 bases, with 9 bases between. Per germline, CDR1 SGHTA and CDR2 FQGNSA. Complete variable domain (other parts from reference TRBV7-2 and TRBJ1-2): GAGVSQSPSNKVTEKGKDVELRCDPISGHTALYWYRQSLGQGLEFLIYFQGNSAPDKSGLPSDRFSAERTGGSVSTLTIQRTQQEDSAVYLCASSFGLGGYTFGSGTRLTVV.

V and J are TRBV5-1 and TRBJ2-2; no definite D call. The V end lost 4 bases, the J end lost 4 bases, and 11 bases lay between the germline ends. Per germline, CDR1 SGHRS and CDR2 YFSETQ. The CDR3 runs 14 residues. The CDR3 nucleotides read TGCGCCAGCAGCCCCGAACCAAGCACCGGGGAGCTGTTTTTT. Translation: CASSPEPSTGELFF.

The J gene is TRBJ1-5, the V gene TRBV4-1; D ambiguous. CDR3 size: 16 residues. Trimming shortened V by 0 bases and J by 2 bases, and 11 bases separated the two germline ends. The germline V gene has CDR1 MGHRA and CDR2 YSYEKL. The CDR3 region has the DNA TGCGCCAGCAGCCAAGAGAGCCCTCGGGGCAATCAGCCCCAGCATTTT. Protein sequence: CASSQESPRGNQPQHF.

The gene calls are TRBV5-1 and TRBJ1-6; TRBD1 is a possible D gene (6 bases). Trimming left V 4 bases short and J 11 bases short, with 16 bases between. Germline V CDR1 and CDR2: SGHRS, YFSETQ. The CDR3 sequence is 14 residues long. CDR3 in amino acids: CASSRQEASAPLHF. DNA of the CDR3: TGCGCCAGCAGCCGACAGGAGGCCTCCGCACCCCTCCACTTT.

The chain links TRBV4-3 to TRBJ1-2; D call uncertain. Germline CDR1 reads LGHNA; CDR2 reads YSLEER. V was pared by 5 bases and J by 3 bases, with 7 bases between. The CDR3 spans 12 residues. The CDR3 protein is CASSGSDYGYTF. CDR3 DNA sequence: TGCGCCAGCAGCGGCTCGGACTATGGCTACACCTTC.

The chain employs TRBV29-1 and TRBJ1-6; 7 nucleotides line up with TRBD1. V was pared by 3 bases and J by 10 bases, with 12 bases of the junction left unmatched. Per the germline V gene, CDR1 is SQVTM and CDR2 is ANQGSEA. This CDR3 is built from 15 residues. The DNA of the CDR3 is TGCAGCGTTGACACTTCCGGGACAGTCAACTCACCCCTCCACTTT. Translated: CSVDTSGTVNSPLHF. Looking up the rest from reference TRBV29-1 and TRBJ1-6 gives the full variable domain: SAVISQKPSRDICQRGTSLTIQCQVDSQVTMMFWYRQQPGQSLTLIATANQGSEATYESGFVIDKFPISRPNLTFSTLTVSNMSPEDSSIYLCSVDTSGTVNSPLHFGNGTRLTVT.

The rearrangement links TRBV7-9 to TRBJ2-5, with 12 positions matching TRBD1. The CDR3 covers 16 residues. Germline CDR1 SEHNR, CDR2 FQNEAQ (reference sequence). The trim removed 3 bases at V and 5 bases at J, leaving 7 bases unmatched. CDR3 amino acids: CASSLAGTGGYETQYF. CDR3 bases: TGTGCCAGCAGCTTGGCGGGGACAGGGGGCTATGAGACCCAGTACTTC. Drawing the rest from reference TRBV7-9 and TRBJ2-5, the complete variable domain is DTGVSQNPRHKITKRGQNVTFRCDPISEHNRLYWYRQTLGQGPEFLTYFQNEAQLEKSRLLSDRFSAERPKGSFSTLEIQRTEQGDSAMYLCASSLAGTGGYETQYFGPGTRLLVL.

The V gene is TRBV11-2, the J gene TRBJ2-3; perhaps D is TRBD1 or TRBD2 (5 bases each). The CDR3 runs to 16 residues. Germline V gene data show CDR1 as SGHAT and CDR2 as FQNNGV. Trimming cost V 4 bases and J 0 bases, with 14 bases left between them. CDR3: CASSSHPGRSTDTQYF. The CDR3 bases are TGTGCCAGCAGCTCGCATCCGGGACGGAGCACAGATACGCAGTATTTT. The full variable domain, completed using reference TRBV11-2 and TRBJ2-3, is EAGVAQSPRYKIIEKRQSVAFWCNPISGHATLYWYQQILGQGPKLLIQFQNNGVVDDSQLPKDRFSAERLKGVDSTLKIQPAKLEDSAVYLCASSSHPGRSTDTQYFGPGTRLTVL.